This TCR beta chain was identified during a study of shared clonotypes between healthy human individuals. The study, taken as a whole, reports: When naive CD4 clonotypes were compared across a handful of donors, roughly 4.9% were shared.

CD45RO-negative cells were positively selected for CCR7, leaving out terminally differentiated effector memory CD45RA+ cells. A remark on this clone: Its cognate antigen is unknown.

V was clipped by 3 bases and J by 1 base, with 13 bases between them. Looked up from germline, CDR1 is MNHNS and CDR2 is SASEGT. The CDR3 is 16 residues long. Here immunoSEQ multiplex PCR was the method, and the copy in TCRdb shows in-frame clones only, minus some. The sample lists over 2 million clones; about 95% were seen once. Material: naive CD8+ T cells sorted from blood. The chain employs TRBV6-1 and TRBJ1-5; D is uncertain. The sequence was obtained from a man aged 18 to 35 in good health. CDR3 DNA sequence: TGTGCCAGCAGTGATGGGTCAGTTTTGAGCAATCAGCCCCAGCATTTT. Amino acids: CASSDGSVLSNQPQHF.